This record looks at one TCR beta chain sequence and its context. Its recognized antigen is unknown. As encoded in the germline V gene, CDR1 is SGHNT while CDR2 is YENEEA. From cysteine to phenylalanine, the CDR3 is 15 amino acids long. The DNA is unrecorded. This sample is part of a study of T cells expressing NK-cell markers (dated by TCRdb to about 2020). Some background on the complete study: In sorted CD3+CD56+NKG2C+, CD3+CD56+NKG2C- and CD3+CD56-NKG2C+ T-cell subsets from about 8 donors, TCR beta-chain repertoires were profiled. Among the eight sequenced donors, seven were HCMV-seropositive and one was HCMV-seronegative. The study sequenced eight donors, all healthy volunteers chosen at random: three men and five women. Illumina HiSeq 2000/2500, MiSeq or NextSeq was used to sequence libraries as 2 x 150 bp reads.

A commercial ELISA kit detecting HCMV-specific IgG in serum was used to determine HCMV serostatus. Ficoll density gradient centrifugation was used to isolate peripheral blood mononuclear cells from blood. TCRdb records Illumina HiSeq 2000 as the sequencer. 5'RACE template switching, by which a universal primer site and unique molecular identifiers were added, was used to make TCR beta cDNA libraries. Priming for cDNA synthesis came from the TCR beta constant segment, and two successive PCR amplification steps followed. In the original analysis: MIGEC was used to demultiplex reads and group the reads by UMI, and MiTCR was used to assemble and quantify clonotypes. To exclude erroneous sequences, any TCR cDNA sequence not supported by at least two reads was discarded. Downstream repertoire analysis used the tcR package, and clonotypes were matched across fractions by CDR3 nucleotide sequence plus V segment. VDJmatch was used to annotate antigen specificity against VDJdb, with one amino acid substitution allowed in CDR3. Each entry corresponds to one CDR3 protein sequence from reads that TCRdb reprocessed, and DNA is not given. TCRdb's processing, not the authors' own work, is the source of the V and J calls. The record for this sample contains 130,000 to 150,000 distinct CDR3 sequences. The biggest ten clones account for roughly an eighth of the sample.

What the research found in general, with its limitations: It remained unclear whether the expanded NKG2C-expressing T cell clones were specific for HCMV antigens. Those dominant clonotypes were again the most abundant among CD3+CD56-NKG2C+ cells in four donors, at roughly 25-65%. In a handful of donors, the dominant CD3+CD56+NKG2C+ clonotypes were found to rank among the top 10 CD8+ clonotypes and to make up roughly 1.0-7.5% of CD8+ T cells.

The sample comprised blood T cells: a sorted CD56 or NKG2C T cell subset, CD4+ or CD8+ T cells, or bulk PBMC T cells (not recorded which). The sequence was obtained from a man younger than 35 in good health. Donor details come from another sample of the same person, matched by shared clones. The sequence is built from TRBV11-3 and TRBJ2-1. The encoded CDR3 is CASSLAFDPYNEQFF.